The sequence of this T cell receptor beta chain was determined in a study of CD8 T cells in Susac syndrome. Overall study: At the time their blood was drawn, patients with Susac syndrome were either therapy-naive, on corticosteroids (with some of them also receiving intravenous immunoglobulin), or on intravenous immunoglobulin alone.

The CD8+ and CD4+ T cells were negatively isolated, with the TEMRA cells enriched by FACS. This clonotype came up once. cDNA came from roughly 0.53 to 1 ug RNA primed by random hexamers. TCRdb redid the calling of the immunoSEQ multiplex PCR reads with MiXCR, one entry per CDR3 protein. The sample contains about 190,000 distinct CDR3 sequences, 95% of which appear only once. This TCR was sampled from a human donor with Susac syndrome. Sequenced material: CD8+ T cells from PBMCs.

CDR3 sequence (DNA): TGTGCCAGCAGTGACTTGGGGGGGGACCATGAGCAGTTCTTC. Amino acids: CASSDLGGDHEQFF. The chain recombines TRBV25-1 with TRBJ2-1; 7 bases line up with TRBD2. Trimming removed 3 bases from V and 8 bases from J; junction bases left unmatched: 7. The germline CDR1 and CDR2 sequences are MGHDK and SYGVNS. This CDR3 is 14 amino acids long.